This note documents a single T cell receptor beta chain sequence. What it binds is not known. The CDR3 length is 16 residues. CDR1 and CDR2 from the germline V gene are LNHNV and YYDKDF (reference sequence). The V segment lost 3 bases and the J segment 5 bases; nucleotides outside the gene matches: 12. This sample is drawn from a study of cytomegalovirus exposure and HLA in healthy donors. This PCR relied on a set of 60 Vbeta primers and 13 Jbeta primers. The authors' processing: A later analysis tallied 87 million or so unique TCR beta chains, around 12 million of them shared. TCRdb's table, derived via immunoSEQ multiplex PCR, lists solely in-frame clones and lacks some. V and J calls and clone size are copied from that table; D and trimming were computed from the DNA. Found here are some 120,000 clones, 80% of them singletons; the top ten hold 2.5% to 3.5%. Study outcomes and limitations: In an earlier analysis, most TCR beta V segments were productive about 87% or about 30% of the time. V segments that were indistinguishable, TRBV6-2 and TRBV6-3 among them, were omitted from analysis. CMV serostatus alone was available as immune exposure information.

Sequencing was carried out using PBMCs. The chain joins TRBV15 to TRBJ2-5, with TRBD1 matching over 7 bases. The receptor was isolated from a male donor in good health and CMV-seronegative. CDR3 loop: CATSRGDGTVSETQYF. CDR3 nucleotides: TGTGCCACCAGCAGGGGAGACGGGACAGTAAGTGAGACCCAGTACTTC.